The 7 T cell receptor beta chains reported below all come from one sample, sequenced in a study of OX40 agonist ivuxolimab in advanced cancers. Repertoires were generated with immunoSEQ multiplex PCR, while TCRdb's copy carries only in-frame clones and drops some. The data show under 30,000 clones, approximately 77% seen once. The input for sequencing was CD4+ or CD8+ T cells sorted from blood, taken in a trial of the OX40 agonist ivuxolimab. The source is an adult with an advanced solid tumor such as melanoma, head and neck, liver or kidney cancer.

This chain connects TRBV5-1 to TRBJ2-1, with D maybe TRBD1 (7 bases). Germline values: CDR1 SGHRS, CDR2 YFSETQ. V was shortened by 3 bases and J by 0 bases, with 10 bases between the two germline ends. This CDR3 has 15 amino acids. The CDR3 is CASSSGGTSYNEQFF. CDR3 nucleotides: TGCGCCAGCAGCTCAGGGGGGACCTCCTACAATGAGCAGTTCTTC.

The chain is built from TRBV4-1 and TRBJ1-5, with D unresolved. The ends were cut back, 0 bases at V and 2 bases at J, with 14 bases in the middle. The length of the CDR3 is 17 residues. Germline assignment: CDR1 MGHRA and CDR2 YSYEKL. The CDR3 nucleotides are TGCGCCAGCAGCCAAGATTCGAGTCTACGAGGCAATCAGCCCCAGCATTTT. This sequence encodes CASSQDSSLRGNQPQHF.

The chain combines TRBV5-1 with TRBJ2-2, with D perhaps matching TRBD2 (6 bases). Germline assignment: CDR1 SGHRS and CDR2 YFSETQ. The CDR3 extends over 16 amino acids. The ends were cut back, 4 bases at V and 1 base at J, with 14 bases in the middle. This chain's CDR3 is CASSLTGTLNTGELFF. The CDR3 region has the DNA TGCGCCAGCAGCCTCACCGGGACTCTGAACACCGGGGAGCTGTTTTTT.

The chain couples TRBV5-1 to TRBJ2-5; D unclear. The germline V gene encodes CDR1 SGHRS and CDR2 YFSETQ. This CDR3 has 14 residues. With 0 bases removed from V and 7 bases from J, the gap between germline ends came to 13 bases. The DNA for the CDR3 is TGCGCCAGCAGCTTGGGGGCGGCCCCAGGGACCCAGTACTTC. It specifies CASSLGAAPGTQYF.

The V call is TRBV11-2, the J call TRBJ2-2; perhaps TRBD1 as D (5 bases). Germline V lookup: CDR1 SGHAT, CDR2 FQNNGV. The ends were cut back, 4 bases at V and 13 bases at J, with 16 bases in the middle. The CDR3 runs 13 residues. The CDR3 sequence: CASSSSQGLGLFF. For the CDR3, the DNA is TGTGCCAGCAGCTCATCCCAGGGCTTGGGGCTGTTTTTT.

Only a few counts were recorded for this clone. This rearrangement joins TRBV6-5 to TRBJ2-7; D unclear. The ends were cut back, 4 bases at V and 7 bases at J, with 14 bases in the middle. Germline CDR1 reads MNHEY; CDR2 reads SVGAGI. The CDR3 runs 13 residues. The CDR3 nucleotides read TGTGCCAGCAGTTCAACCCTCCCGTGGGAGCAGTACTTC. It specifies CASSSTLPWEQYF.

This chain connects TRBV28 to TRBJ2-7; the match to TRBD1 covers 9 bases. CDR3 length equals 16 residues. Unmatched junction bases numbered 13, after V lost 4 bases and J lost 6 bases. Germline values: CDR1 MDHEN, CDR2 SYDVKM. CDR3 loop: CASSSSSGQGFGEQYF. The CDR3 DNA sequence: TGTGCCAGCAGTTCCTCCTCGGGACAGGGCTTCGGCGAGCAGTACTTC.